This T cell receptor (beta chain) was obtained from a study of CD8 T cells in ankylosing spondylitis. Scientists made TCR beta libraries using quantitative 5'-RACE with molecular barcodes. TCRdb recomputed calls from the 5' RACE reads with MiXCR, one row per CDR3 protein. Among roughly 180,000 distinct CDR3 sequences, 8.5% to 10% were seen once, and the ten largest hold roughly 16%. V trimming: 5 bases; J trimming: 3 bases; junction bases outside the gene matches: 7. The CDR3 length is 16 residues. CDR1 and CDR2 (germline): SEHNR, FQNEAQ (reference sequence). This clonotype was observed a few times. Its antigen is undetermined. Findings and limits, study-wide: Among TCR beta sequences, a motif of under ten highly homologous variants appeared characteristic of ankylosing spondylitis blood. With a CD8+ phenotype, disease-linked clones were relatively rare in peripheral blood.

Sequenced sample: blood, either unsorted or a sorted T cell fraction (not recorded which). This sequence originates from a female donor with ankylosing spondylitis or in good health (not recorded which). J is TRBJ2-2 and V is TRBV7-9, with 9 bases that match TRBD1. The CDR3 coding sequence is TGTGCCAGCAGCCCCGGGACAGGGTTTGACACCGGGGAGCTGTTTTTT. It specifies CASSPGTGFDTGELFF.